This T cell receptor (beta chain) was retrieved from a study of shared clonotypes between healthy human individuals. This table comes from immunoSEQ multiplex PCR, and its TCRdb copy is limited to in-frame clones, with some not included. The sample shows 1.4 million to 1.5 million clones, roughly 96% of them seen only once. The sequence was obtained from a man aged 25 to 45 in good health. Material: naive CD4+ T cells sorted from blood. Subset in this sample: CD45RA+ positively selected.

CDR3 coding DNA: TGTGCCAGTAGTATAGGAGGGACGCCTCAGCCCCAGCATTTT. Protein: CASSIGGTPQPQHF. This sequence joins TRBV19 and TRBJ1-5, with D perhaps TRBD1 (5 bases). The length of the CDR3 is 14 residues. V was cut by 1 base and J by 6 bases, with 10 bases left in between. Germline CDR1 is LNHDA and CDR2 is SQIVND (reference sequence).